One sample yielded the 9 T cell receptor beta chains listed below, sequenced in a study of blood T cells in healthy people across ages. A J-beta primer mix and a sample-barcoded 5' primer were used in a second PCR of roughly 6 to 12 cycles. TCRdb used MiXCR to reprocess the 5' RACE reads, holding one entry per CDR3 protein. The data hold around 1,000,000 distinct CDR3 sequences, with less than 25% observed a single time. This same sample was also part of a study on T cells of mothers and their children.

The specimen sequenced was blood. Receptors originate from a girl aged 2 to 10 in good health.

The chain recombines TRBV5-1 with TRBJ2-7, with D possibly called TRBD1 or TRBD2 (5 bases each). The CDR3 loop spans 15 amino acids. Germline values: CDR1 SGHRS, CDR2 YFSETQ. Trimming took 1 base from V and 4 from J, leaving 15 bases between them. The CDR3: CASSLSGDSIYEQYF. The CDR3 DNA reads as TGCGCCAGCAGCTTGAGCGGCGACAGTATTTACGAGCAGTACTTC.

In its sample, this clonotype was seen a few times. This rearrangement joins TRBV12-3 or TRBV12-4 to TRBJ2-1; perhaps TRBD2 as D (5 bases). The length of the CDR3 is 16 residues. Trimming left V 5 bases short and J 0 bases short, with 14 bases between. This CDR3 is CASSIAGTSSYNEQFF. In nucleotides, the CDR3 is TGTGCCAGCAGTATTGCGGGTACCAGCTCCTACAATGAGCAGTTCTTC.

The genes are TRBV20-1 and TRBJ2-5, with unresolved D. The CDR3 length is 14 residues. Trimming took off 0 bases at V and 11 bases at J, with 19 bases between the two ends. Germline CDR1 DFQATT, CDR2 SNEGSKA (reference sequence). The CDR3 DNA is TGCAGTGCTAGAGATCGGTTGAAGGCGGCAGAGCAGTACTTC. Its translation is CSARDRLKAAEQYF.

This clonotype turned up a few times. The chain employs TRBV11-2 and TRBJ2-2; D unclear. The V end lost 5 bases, the J end lost 2 bases, and 15 bases lay between the germline ends. Germline loops: CDR1 SGHAT, CDR2 FQNNGV. The CDR3 loop spans 16 amino acids. The DNA for the CDR3 is TGTGCCAGCAGCGAGTTGTGGCAGAGCAACACCGGGGAGCTGTTTTTT. Its protein product is CASSELWQSNTGELFF.

This clonotype has a handful of counts. It is likely a read error, because the conserved phenylalanine at the end of the CDR3 is missing. The CDR3 DNA follows: TGCGCCAGCAGCCCCGATCGGGGGAATCAGCCCCAGCATCTT. Its translation: CASSPDRGNQPQHL. J is TRBJ1-5 and V is TRBV5-1; a weak D match, TRBD1 (5 bases). The CDR3 is 14 amino acids. Trimming stripped 4 bases from V and 4 bases from J, with 12 bases between. Germline loops: CDR1 SGHRS, CDR2 YFSETQ.

The rearrangement links TRBV7-2 to TRBJ1-2; no clear D gene. Germline values: CDR1 SGHTA, CDR2 FQGNSA. The CDR3 runs 15 residues. The V end lost 0 bases, the J end lost 2 bases, and 10 bases lay between the germline ends. CDR3 region: CASSLAAGDNYGYTF. CDR3 coding DNA: TGTGCCAGCAGCTTAGCGGCAGGAGACAACTATGGCTACACCTTC.

This clonotype turned up a few times. The chain joins TRBV29-1 to TRBJ2-3; 10 nucleotides agree with TRBD2. Germline CDR1 SQVTM, CDR2 ANQGSEA. The CDR3 is 13 residues long. V trimming: 7 bases; J trimming: 3 bases; junction bases outside the gene matches: 4. CDR3 amino acids: CSGRLAGTDTQYF. CDR3 DNA sequence: TGCAGCGGGAGACTAGCGGGTACAGATACGCAGTATTTT.

The rearrangement links TRBV5-4 to TRBJ2-5; 12 positions match TRBD2. The end of the DNA fits TRBJ2-1 better, so the J call may be wrong. The germline V gene encodes CDR1 SGHNT and CDR2 YYREEE (reference sequence). CDR3 length: 20 amino acids. The CDR3 spells CASSPTSGRILGWGYNEQFF. The CDR3 DNA sequence: TGTGCCAGCAGCCCGACTAGCGGGAGAATTTTAGGTTGGGGTTACAATGAGCAGTTCTTC.

This clonotype occurred a few times. The J gene is TRBJ2-2, the V gene TRBV11-1; D call uncertain. The CDR3 contains 12 residues. V was cut by 2 bases and J by 6 bases, with 4 bases left in between. The V gene's germline CDR1 is SGHAT and CDR2 FQDESV (reference sequence). CDR3 DNA sequence: TGTGCCAGCAGCTTAAAGGCCGGGGAGCTGTTTTTT. Protein sequence: CASSLKAGELFF.